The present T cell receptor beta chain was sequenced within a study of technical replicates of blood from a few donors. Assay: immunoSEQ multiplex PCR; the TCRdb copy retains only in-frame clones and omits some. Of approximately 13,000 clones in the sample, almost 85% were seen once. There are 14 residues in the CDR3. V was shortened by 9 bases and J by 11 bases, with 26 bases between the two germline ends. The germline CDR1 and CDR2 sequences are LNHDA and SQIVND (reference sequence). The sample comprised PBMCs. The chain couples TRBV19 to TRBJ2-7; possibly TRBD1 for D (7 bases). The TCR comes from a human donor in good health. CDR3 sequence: CASRPRLGQAPKYF. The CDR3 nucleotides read TGTGCCAGCCGACCAAGACTAGGACAGGCCCCCAAGTACTTC.